These 5 T cell receptor beta chains were all obtained from the same sample, sequenced in a study of blood T cell repertoires in COVID-19. TCRdb's table, derived via immunoSEQ multiplex PCR, lists solely in-frame clones and lacks some. The sample shows around 200,000 clones, roughly 80% of them seen only once. Source material: peripheral blood. The origin of the receptors is a man over 45 who had recovered from COVID-19.

This sequence joins TRBV2 and TRBJ2-3; the match to TRBD2 covers 11 bases. The CDR3 extends over 17 amino acids. Germline-derived CDR1 and CDR2 are SNHLY and FYNNEI. J was trimmed by 3 bases and V by 7 bases; bases with no gene match: 12. CDR3 in amino acids: CASTRTTSGRGTDTQYF. CDR3 bases: TGTGCCAGCACCCGAACAACTAGCGGGAGAGGAACAGATACGCAGTATTTT. The variable domain in full, completed from reference TRBV2 and TRBJ2-3, reads EPEVTQTPSHQVTQMGQEVILRCVPISNHLYFYWYRQILGQKVEFLVSFYNNEISEKSEIFDDQFSVERPDGSNFTLKIRSTKLEDSAMYFCASTRTTSGRGTDTQYFGPGTRLTVL.

The V and J genes are TRBV11-2 and TRBJ1-2, with D perhaps TRBD1 (6 bases). V was trimmed by 7 bases and J by 8 bases, leaving 17 bases between them. Germline values: CDR1 SGHAT, CDR2 FQNNGV. The CDR3 has 13 residues. CDR3 sequence: CASTLSGGYGYTF. The CDR3 bases are TGTGCCAGCACCCTAAGCGGGGGCTACGGCTACACCTTC.

V and J are TRBV6-2 or TRBV6-3 and TRBJ2-7, with 11 bases lining up with TRBD2. The CDR3 sequence is 15 residues long. The V segment lost 5 bases and the J segment 2 bases; nucleotides outside the gene matches: 5. The germline gives CDR1 MNHEY, CDR2 SVGEGT. CDR3 amino acids: CASSLRLAGPYEQYF. The CDR3 DNA is TGTGCCAGCAGTCTTCGACTAGCGGGACCCTACGAGCAGTACTTC.

This clone was seen once. The chain carries TRBV28 and TRBJ2-5, with 10 bases matching TRBD1. V shed 5 bases and J 4 bases; nucleotides not matched to a gene: 7. The germline V gene has CDR1 MDHEN and CDR2 SYDVKM. The CDR3 has 15 amino acids. CDR3 sequence reads: CASSLSGQGIETQYF. Here the CDR3 DNA reads TGTGCCAGCAGTCTCTCGGGACAGGGGATAGAGACCCAGTACTTC.

The rearrangement uses TRBV6-6 and TRBJ2-1; D gene unclear. Germline CDR1 is MNHNY and CDR2 is SVGAGI (reference sequence). Trimming shortened V by 2 bases and J by 8 bases, and 13 bases separated the two germline ends. This CDR3 region has 14 residues. The CDR3 loop reads CASSYTDAAHEQFF. In DNA, the CDR3 is TGTGCCAGCAGTTACACCGACGCGGCCCATGAGCAGTTCTTC.